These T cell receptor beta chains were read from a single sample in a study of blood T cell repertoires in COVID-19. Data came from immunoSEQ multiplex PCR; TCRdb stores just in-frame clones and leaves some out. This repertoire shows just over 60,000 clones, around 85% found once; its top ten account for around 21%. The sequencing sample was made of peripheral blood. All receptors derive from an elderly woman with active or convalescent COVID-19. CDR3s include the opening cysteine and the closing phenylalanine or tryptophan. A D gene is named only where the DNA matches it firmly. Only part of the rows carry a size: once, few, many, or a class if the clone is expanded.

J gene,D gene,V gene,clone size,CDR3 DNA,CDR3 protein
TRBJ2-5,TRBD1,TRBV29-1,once,TGCAGCGTTCGGACAGGGGAAGAGACCCAGTACTTC,CSVRTGEETQYF
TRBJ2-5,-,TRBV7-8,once,TGTGCCAGCAGCTCCGGCGTGGAGCCAGGGGAGACCCAGTACTTC,CASSSGVEPGETQYF
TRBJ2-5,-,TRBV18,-,TGTGCCAGCTCACCATCAGGGCAGGAGACCCAGTACTTC,CASSPSGQETQYF
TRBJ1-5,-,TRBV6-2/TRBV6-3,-,TGTGCCAGCAGTTACTCCTCCAGGCCCCAGCATTTT,CASSYSSRPQHF
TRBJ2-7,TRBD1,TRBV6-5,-,TGTGCCAGCATCGGGACAGGACTATACGAGCAGTACTTC,CASIGTGLYEQYF
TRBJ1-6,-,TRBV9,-,TGTGCCAGCAGCGTTCAGGGGCAAACCTATAATTCACCCCTCCACTTT,CASSVQGQTYNSPLHF
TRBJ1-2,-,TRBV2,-,TGTGCCAGCAGTGTGGTGGTGGAGGGCTATGGCTACACCTTC,CASSVVVEGYGYTF
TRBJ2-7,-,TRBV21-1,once,TGTGCCAGCAGACCTTCGCGCGGGGGTTACGAGCAGTACTTC,CASRPSRGGYEQYF
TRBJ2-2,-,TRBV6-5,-,TGTGCCCTCGGCCGGTCAGGGGCCGGGGAGCTGTTTTTT,CALGRSGAGELFF
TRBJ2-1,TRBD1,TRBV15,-,TGTGCCACCAGCAGAGTGTTGGGACAGCGGTCGTACAATGAGCAGTTCTTC,CATSRVLGQRSYNEQFF
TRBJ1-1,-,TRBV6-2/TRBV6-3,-,TGTGCCAGCAGTTACCCCATCCCTGAAGCTTTCTTT,CASSYPIPEAFF
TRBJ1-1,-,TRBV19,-,TGTGCCAGTATTACGGGGGGCTCGAACACTGAAGCTTTCTTT,CASITGGSNTEAFF
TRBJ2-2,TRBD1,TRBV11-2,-,TGTGCCAGCAGCTTGGGGCAGGGGGTTGCCGGGGAGCTGTTTTTT,CASSLGQGVAGELFF
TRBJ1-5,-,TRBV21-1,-,TGTGCCAGCAGCAAAGCGCGGGGGGACAGCAATCAGCCCCAGCATTTT,CASSKARGDSNQPQHF
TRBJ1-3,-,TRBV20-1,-,TGCAGTGGTTCATCTGGAAACACCATATATTTT,CSGSSGNTIYF
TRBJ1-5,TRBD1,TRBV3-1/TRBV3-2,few,TGTGCCAGCAGCACGACAGGGGGCGGATCCCAGCATTTT,CASSTTGGGSQHF
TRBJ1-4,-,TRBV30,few,TGTGCCTGGAGTGTACAGGGTAATGAAAAACTGTTTTTT,CAWSVQGNEKLFF
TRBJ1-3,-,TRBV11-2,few,TGTGCCAGCAGCTTAACCAGACTCAGCTCTGGAAACACCATATATTTT,CASSLTRLSSGNTIYF
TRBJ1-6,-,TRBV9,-,TGTGCCAGCAGCGTCACCCAGGGCCCTAATTCACCCCTCCACTTT,CASSVTQGPNSPLHF
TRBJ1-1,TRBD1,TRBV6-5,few,TGTGCCAGCAGTAGGGGACAGGGGAACACTGAAGCTTTCTTT,CASSRGQGNTEAFF
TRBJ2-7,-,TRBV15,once,TGTGCCACCAGCAGAGAAAGGGGAGGACTAATTACCTACGAGCAGTACTTC,CATSRERGGLITYEQYF
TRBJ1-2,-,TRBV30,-,TGTGCCTGGAATAGGGGTGCAAGGGGCTACACCTTC,CAWNRGARGYTF
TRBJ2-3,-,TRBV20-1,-,TGCAGTGCTAGTCAACACGGGGCAGATACGCAGTATTTT,CSASQHGADTQYF
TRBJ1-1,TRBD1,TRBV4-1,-,TGCGCCAGCAGCCAAACGGACAGGACGAACACTGAAGCTTTCTTT,CASSQTDRTNTEAFF
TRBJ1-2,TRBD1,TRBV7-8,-,TGTGCCAGCAGCAAAAATCTAGGGACAGGGGCGTCGTCGGGCTACACCTTC,CASSKNLGTGASSGYTF
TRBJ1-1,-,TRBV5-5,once,TGTGCCAGCAGCACTGGGGGCGTATATAATGAAGCTTTCTTT,CASSTGGVYNEAFF
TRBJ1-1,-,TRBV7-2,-,TGTGCCAGCAGCTTAGCGGGAGGGGCTGAAGCTTTCTTT,CASSLAGGAEAFF
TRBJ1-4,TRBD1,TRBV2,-,TGTGCCAGCAACCGACAGGGAGGTAATGAAAAACTGTTTTTT,CASNRQGGNEKLFF
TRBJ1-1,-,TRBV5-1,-,TGCGCCAGCAGGGGGGGTTTCGCGAACACTGAAGCTTTCTTT,CASRGGFANTEAFF
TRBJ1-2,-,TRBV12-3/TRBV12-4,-,TGTGCCAGCAGTGCGCGAGAGGGCTATGGCTACACCTTC,CASSAREGYGYTF
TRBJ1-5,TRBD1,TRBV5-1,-,TGCGCCAGCAGCGAGGGGGACAGGGAGGGCAATCAGCCCCAGCATTTT,CASSEGDREGNQPQHF
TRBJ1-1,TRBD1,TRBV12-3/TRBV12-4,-,TGTGCCACGGACAGGGACGACATGGCTGAAGCTTTCTTT,CATDRDDMAEAFF
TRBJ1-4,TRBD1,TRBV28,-,TGTGCCAGCAGACATCTTAGGGGAACAGGGGGTCAGGATGAAAAACTGTTTTTT,CASRHLRGTGGQDEKLFF
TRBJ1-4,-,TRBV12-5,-,TGTGCTAGTGGCCCCCGAGATTTTGGTACTAATGAAAAACTGTTTTTT,CASGPRDFGTNEKLFF
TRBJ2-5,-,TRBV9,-,TGTGCCAGCAGCGTAGGAGGATATCTAGAGACCCAGTACTTC,CASSVGGYLETQYF
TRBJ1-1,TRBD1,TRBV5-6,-,TGTGCCAGCAGCTTCTATATTTTACAGGGGGCCGAAACTGAAGCTTTCTTT,CASSFYILQGAETEAFF
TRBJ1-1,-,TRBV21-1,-,TGTGCCAGCAGCAAACAGGGGGCGTCTGAAGCTTTCTTT,CASSKQGASEAFF
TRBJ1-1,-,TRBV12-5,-,TGTGCTAGTGGCCAACAGGGCGGCACTGAAGCTTTCTTT,CASGQQGGTEAFF
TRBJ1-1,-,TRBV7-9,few,TGTGCCAGCAGCTTAGGCGGAGAAGCTGAAGCTTTCTTT,CASSLGGEAEAFF
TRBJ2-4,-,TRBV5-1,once,TGCGCCAGCAGCTTGGCAGCGCCCAAAAACATTCAGTACTTC,CASSLAAPKNIQYF
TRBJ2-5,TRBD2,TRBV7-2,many,TGTGCCAGCAGCCTAGTAGCGGGGGAAGGGGAGACCCAGTACTTC,CASSLVAGEGETQYF
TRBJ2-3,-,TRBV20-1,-,TGCAGTGCTAGAAATTCTTTTGCGCAGTATTTT,CSARNSFAQYF
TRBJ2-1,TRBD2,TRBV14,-,TGTGCCAGCAGCCTCTCGAGGGGGAGCGGGGGACCCTACAATGAGCAGTTCTTC,CASSLSRGSGGPYNEQFF
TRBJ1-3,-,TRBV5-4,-,TGTGCCAGCAGCTTGGGGCAGGGGTTCTCTGGAAACACCATATATTTT,CASSLGQGFSGNTIYF
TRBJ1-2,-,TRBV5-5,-,TGTGCCAGCAGCTTGGAGAGGTCGGCGTGGGGCTACACCTTC,CASSLERSAWGYTF
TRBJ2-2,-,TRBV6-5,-,TGTGCCAGCAGCTACCAGGTTTCGGTCACCGGGGAGCTGTTTTTT,CASSYQVSVTGELFF
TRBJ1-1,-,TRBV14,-,TGTGCCAGCAGCCAACTTTTACCAGGGAAAGACACTGAAGCTTTCTTT,CASSQLLPGKDTEAFF
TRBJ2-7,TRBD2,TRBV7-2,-,TGTGCCAGCAGCTTAGGAAAAGCGGGGGGTGGTGAGCAGTACTTC,CASSLGKAGGGEQYF
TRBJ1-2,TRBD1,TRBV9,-,TGTGCCAGCAGCGTAGGGGCAGGGGGTACAGGCTACACCTTC,CASSVGAGGTGYTF
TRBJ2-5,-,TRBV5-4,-,TGTGCCAGCAGCGACCAGGAGGGTGCGGAGACCCAGTACTTC,CASSDQEGAETQYF
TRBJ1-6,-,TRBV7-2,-,TGTGCCAGCAGCTTAAACAGGCTGTATAATTCACCCCTCCACTTT,CASSLNRLYNSPLHF
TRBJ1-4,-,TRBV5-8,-,-,CASSSSGEKLFF
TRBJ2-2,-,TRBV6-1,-,TGTGCCAGCAGTCCGAGCGGGAACACCGGGGAGCTGTTTTTT,CASSPSGNTGELFF
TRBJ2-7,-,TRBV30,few,TGTGCCTGGAGTGTACTGAGGAGTAAGCAGTACTTC,CAWSVLRSKQYF
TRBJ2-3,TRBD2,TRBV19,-,TGTGCCAGTAGTCCACTAGCGTTCTACACAGATACGCAGTATTTT,CASSPLAFYTDTQYF